This TCR beta chain was documented in a study of blood T cell repertoires in COVID-19. Study-wide background: Sample material is recorded as cDNA or gDNA derived from T cells, B-cell-depleted T cells, or PBMCs.

The protocol was immunoSEQ multiplex PCR, while the TCRdb copy is restricted to in-frame clones and leaves out a portion. The sample contains around 370,000 clones, around 87% of which appear only once. The CDR3 has 13 residues. The V end was cut by 2 bases, the J end by 4 bases, with 6 bases between. Germline V lookup: CDR1 MNHEY, CDR2 SVGAGI. This sequence was found in a man aged 18-30 years with active or convalescent COVID-19. The chain uses TRBV6-5 and TRBJ2-1; D call uncertain. Sequencing was carried out using peripheral blood. DNA for the CDR3: TGTGCCAGCAGTTACGGTCAGTACAATGAGCAGTTCTTC. Translated: CASSYGQYNEQFF.